This record covers a single T cell receptor beta chain. The sample comes from a study of shared T cell receptors in the human thymus. V gave up 0 bases and J gave up 8 bases; unmatched junction bases: 5. CDR1 and CDR2 from the germline V gene are GTSNPN and SVGIG (reference sequence). This CDR3 has 15 amino acids. Method: immunoSEQ multiplex PCR; TCRdb's copy keeps in-frame clones and lacks some. The sample shows some 660,000 clones, approximately 89% of them seen only once. These data were also reused for a study on human thymus T cells. Per that study: Resections from corrective heart surgery provided thymus tissue. Seemingly biased V and J gene usage marked thymic and blood repertoires. Related research found strongly overlapping thymic repertoires in unrelated individuals.

J is TRBJ1-6 and V is TRBV30, with TRBD1 matching over 9 bases. The receptor comes from a boy in the first two years of life with a congenital heart defect. Sequencing used thymocytes. The CDR3 here is CAWSVRDRADSPLHF. CDR3 nucleotides: TGTGCCTGGAGTGTACGGGACAGGGCGGATTCACCCCTCCACTTT.